The 31 T cell receptor beta chains reported below all come from one sample, sequenced in a study of T cells in Graves' hyperthyroidism and ophthalmopathy. TCR beta CDR3 regions were amplified from RNA. In the first-round RT-PCR of the TCR CDR3, the HTBI primer set was used. Via MiXCR, TCRdb re-called the multiplex PCR reads, giving one row per CDR3 protein. The data contain 300,000 to 350,000 distinct CDR3 sequences, about 15% of them singletons. Sequenced: blood. The receptors derive from a woman in her thirties with Graves' hyperthyroidism.

In this sample, this clonotype turned up many times. V and J are TRBV30 and TRBJ2-7, with unresolved D. CDR1 is GTSNPN and CDR2 is SVGIG in the germline V gene (reference sequence). V lost 1 base to trimming and J lost 1 base, with 8 bases between them. This CDR3 has 13 amino acids. The CDR3 loop reads CAWSGGRSYEQYF. CDR3 DNA: TGTGCCTGGAGTGGCGGACGGTCCTACGAGCAGTACTTC.

This rearrangement joins TRBV6-1 to TRBJ2-3; D is possibly TRBD1 (5 bases). Looked up from germline, CDR1 is MNHNS and CDR2 is SASEGT. This CDR3 region has 14 residues. Trimming took 8 bases from V and 0 from J, leaving 12 bases between them. The CDR3 nucleotides are TGTGCCAGCCAAGACAGATCTAGCACAGATACGCAGTATTTT. Protein product: CASQDRSSTDTQYF.

This clonotype was detected many times. The chain uses TRBV29-1 and TRBJ2-3; 9 bases fit TRBD1. CDR1 and CDR2 from the germline V gene are SQVTM and ANQGSEA. V trimming: 4 bases; J trimming: 10 bases; junction bases outside the gene matches: 12. The CDR3 extends over 14 amino acids. CDR3 sequence: CSVGVSGTGLSQYF. The DNA for the CDR3 is TGCAGCGTTGGAGTCTCCGGGACAGGGCTCTCGCAGTATTTT.

This clonotype was seen at least ten times. This sequence joins TRBV20-1 and TRBJ2-7; TRBD2 aligns across 7 bases. V was clipped by 4 bases and J by 5 bases; unmatched bases: 8. Germline CDR1 and CDR2: DFQATT and SNEGSKA (reference sequence). This CDR3 contains 13 residues. In DNA form, the CDR3 reads TGCAGTGCTATTGGACTAGTTGAGGACGAGCAGTACTTC. It specifies CSAIGLVEDEQYF.

This clonotype has a count of ten or more. A single base separates this from a much larger clone, so it may be a read error. The rearrangement links TRBV6-2 or TRBV6-3 to TRBJ2-7; D is unresolved. Between the trimmed V and J ends, which lost 6 bases and 3 bases, there was a span of 6 bases. Germline V gene lookup returns CDR1 MNHEY and CDR2 SVGEGT. The length of the CDR3 is 11 residues. CDR3 sequence: CASSPFYEQYF. CDR3 in DNA: TGTGCCAGCAGCCCCTTCTACGAGCAGTACTTC.

As for this clonotype: Possible read error: a much larger clone is one base away. This chain links TRBV5-8 with TRBJ2-3; D uncertain. CDR1 and CDR2 from the germline V gene are SGHTS and YDEGEE. CDR3 length: 14 residues. V was cut by 2 bases and J by 2 bases, with 9 bases left in between. CDR3 coding DNA: TGTGCCAGCAGCTTCGAACACCACACAGATACGCAGTATTTT. It translates to CASSFEHHTDTQYF.

The sample holds a few counts of this clonotype. The chain recombines TRBV30 with TRBJ2-6, with unresolved D. Trimming took 8 bases from V and 0 from J, leaving 14 bases between them. The germline gives CDR1 GTSNPN, CDR2 SVGIG (reference sequence). CDR3 size: 15 residues. CDR3 coding DNA: TGTGCCCAATATCAGCGCTACTCTGGGGCCAACGTCCTGACTTTC. Its protein product is CAQYQRYSGANVLTF.

Of note for this clonotype: This likely comes from a read error, as the CDR3 has no conserved phenylalanine or tryptophan at its end. The rearrangement links TRBV20-1 to TRBJ2-1; D unresolved. CDR3 length equals 15 residues. Germline V gene sequence: CDR1 DFQATT, CDR2 SNEGSKA (reference sequence). DNA of the CDR3: TGCAGTGCTAGGGGCCTCCAGAGCTCCTACAGTGAGCAGTTCCTC. Translating it yields CSARGLQSSYSEQFL.

V is TRBV29-1 and J is TRBJ1-2; D unclear. Trimming cost V 0 bases and J 8 bases, with 10 bases left between them. The CDR3 contains 12 residues. Germline-derived CDR1 and CDR2 are SQVTM and ANQGSEA. The CDR3 loop reads CSVEDLRGGYTF. The CDR3 bases are TGCAGCGTTGAAGATCTTCGCGGGGGCTACACCTTC. The variable domain in full, with the rest retrieved from reference TRBV29-1 and TRBJ1-2, is SAVISQKPSRDICQRGTSLTIQCQVDSQVTMMFWYRQQPGQSLTLIATANQGSEATYESGFVIDKFPISRPNLTFSTLTVSNMSPEDSSIYLCSVEDLRGGYTFGSGTRLTVV.

This clonotype has at least ten counts. This chain uses TRBV12-3 or TRBV12-4 with TRBJ2-1; D is possibly TRBD2 (6 bases). CDR3 length equals 14 residues. The germline V and J ends were trimmed by 7 bases and 6 bases, with 16 bases remaining between them. The DNA of the CDR3 is TGTGCCAGCAAGTTAAGGGAAGCGGGCAATGAGCAGTTCTTC. As protein: CASKLREAGNEQFF.

This clonotype was recorded many times. V usage is TRBV27 and J usage is TRBJ1-5, with D possibly matching TRBD1 (6 bases). Germline CDR1 reads MNHEY; CDR2 reads SMNVEV (reference sequence). Trimming removed 5 bases from V and 1 base from J, with 18 bases in between. The CDR3 spans 17 residues. The CDR3 coding sequence is TGTGCCAGCAGTCCCTACTCCGGGGGCTCGAGCAATCAGCCCCAGCATTTT. Protein: CASSPYSGGSSNQPQHF.

This clonotype has a count of ten or more. This sequence joins TRBV27 and TRBJ2-5; 11 bases fit TRBD1. V was pared by 5 bases and J by 3 bases, with 2 bases of the junction left unmatched. This CDR3 has 14 residues. Germline-derived CDR1 and CDR2 are MNHEY and SMNVEV (reference sequence). The CDR3 protein is CASSRTGGEETQYF. In DNA form, the CDR3 reads TGTGCCAGCAGTAGGACAGGGGGCGAAGAGACCCAGTACTTC.

This clonotype was picked up a small number of times. V and J are TRBV7-9 and TRBJ2-7, with D perhaps matching TRBD2 (5 bases). CDR3 length: 13 residues. Germline CDR1 and CDR2: SEHNR and FQNEAQ (reference sequence). Trimming took 6 bases from V and 0 from J, leaving 9 bases between them. The CDR3 DNA reads TGTGCCAGCAGGTCCGACTACTCCTACGAGCAGTACTTC. Protein sequence: CASRSDYSYEQYF.

The chain uses TRBV5-1 and TRBJ2-7, with 8 bases identical to TRBD2. The CDR3 covers 14 residues. CDR1 is SGHRS and CDR2 is YFSETQ in the germline V gene. Trimming removed 0 bases from V and 5 bases from J; junction bases left unmatched: 4. The CDR3 loop is CASSLAGGANEQYF. The CDR3 bases are TGCGCCAGCAGCTTGGCGGGAGGGGCTAACGAGCAGTACTTC.

This clonotype was counted ten times or more. V and J are TRBV28 and TRBJ2-1; 7 nucleotides match TRBD2. The CDR3 has 15 amino acids. V trimming: 5 bases; J trimming: 1 base; junction bases outside the gene matches: 5. The germline CDR1 and CDR2 sequences are MDHEN and SYDVKM. The CDR3 region is CASSRGDLSYNEQFF. Written as DNA, the CDR3 is TGTGCCAGCAGTCGGGGGGACCTGTCCTACAATGAGCAGTTCTTC. Filled out from reference TRBV28 and TRBJ2-1, the complete variable domain reads DVKVTQSSRYLVKRTGEKVFLECVQDMDHENMFWYRQDPGLGLRLIYFSYDVKMKEKGDIPEGYSVSREKKERFSLILESASTNQTSMYLCASSRGDLSYNEQFFGPGTRLTVL.

This clonotype was picked up a small number of times. CDR3: CASSQDRLAGGSSTDTQYF. The CDR3 nucleotides read TGCGCCAGCAGCCAAGATCGACTAGCGGGAGGGTCCAGCACAGATACGCAGTATTTT. The chain carries TRBV4-3 and TRBJ2-3, with 14 positions matching TRBD2. V lost 0 bases to trimming and J lost 0 bases; unmatched junction nucleotides: 5. The CDR3 sequence is 19 residues long. CDR1 is LGHNA and CDR2 is YSLEER in the germline V gene.

Comments on this clonotype: With a much larger clone just one base away, this may be a read error. This chain links TRBV11-2 with TRBJ2-1, with TRBD2 matching over 8 bases. V gave up 5 bases and J gave up 6 bases; unmatched junction bases: 3. The CDR3 spans 13 residues. Germline assignment: CDR1 SGHAT and CDR2 FQNNGV. CDR3 residues: CASSRGGANEQFF. The CDR3 nucleotides are TGTGCCAGCAGCCGGGGGGGAGCCAATGAGCAGTTCTTC.

This clonotype was detected many times. V usage is TRBV28 and J usage is TRBJ1-2; TRBD1 is a possible D gene (6 bases). The V gene lost 3 bases and the J gene lost 3 bases, with 11 bases spanning the gap. The CDR3 sequence is 14 residues long. The V gene's germline CDR1 is MDHEN and CDR2 SYDVKM. The CDR3 region has the DNA TGTGCCAGCAGTTTCACAGGGTCTCACTATGGCTACACCTTC. Its translation: CASSFTGSHYGYTF.

Comment on this clonotype: Relative to the germline gene, one junction end is altered; a read error may explain this. The J gene is TRBJ1-5, the V gene TRBV4-2; TRBD1 matches 7 bases. In germline, CDR1 is LGHNA, CDR2 YNFKEQ. CDR3 length: 16 amino acids. CDR3 amino acids: CASSQEGRGVSQPHHF. CDR3 coding DNA: TGTGCCAGCAGCCAAGAGGGCAGGGGGGTAAGTCAGCCCCATCATTTT.

This clonotype has a handful of counts. The CDR3 loop is CASPENPGDQPQHF. The CDR3, as DNA: TGCGCCAGCCCTGAAAACCCGGGAGATCAGCCCCAGCATTTT. This sequence joins TRBV5-1 and TRBJ1-5; no definite D call. The V end was cut by 7 bases, the J end by 5 bases, with 16 bases between. This CDR3 is 14 amino acids long. Germline CDR1 and CDR2: SGHRS and YFSETQ.

There are a few counts of this clonotype. This rearrangement joins TRBV3-1 to TRBJ2-3, with D possibly being TRBD2 (6 bases). The length of the CDR3 is 16 residues. V shed 0 bases and J shed 2 bases, with 12 bases lying between them. In germline, CDR1 is LGHDT, CDR2 YNNKEL (reference sequence). CDR3 in DNA: TGTGCCAGCAGCCAAGACTTGTCTAGCGTCACAGATACGCAGTATTTT. It translates to CASSQDLSSVTDTQYF.

This clonotype was recorded at least ten times. The chain is built from TRBV28 and TRBJ2-3, with D maybe TRBD2 (5 bases). The CDR3 spans 14 residues. Deletions cut 5 bases from V and 0 bases from J, with 9 bases between. From germline, CDR1 is MDHEN and CDR2 SYDVKM. For the CDR3, the DNA is TGTGCCAGCAGTCCGAGCGGTAGCACAGATACGCAGTATTTT. Protein sequence: CASSPSGSTDTQYF.

As to this clonotype: This sequence may be a read error, since a much larger clone differs from it by one base. The V gene is TRBV12-3 or TRBV12-4, the J gene TRBJ2-2; 10 bases map to TRBD2. This CDR3 region has 16 residues. Germline trimming cut 6 bases from V and 2 bases from J; bases unmatched to any gene: 6. As DNA, the CDR3 is TGTGCCAGCAGCGGACTAGCGGAAACTAACACCGGGGAGCTGTTTTTT. Translation gives CASSGLAETNTGELFF.

The chain recombines TRBV30 with TRBJ1-5; D is possibly TRBD1 (5 bases). Germline V gene lookup returns CDR1 GTSNPN and CDR2 SVGIG (reference sequence). V lost 1 base, J lost 5 bases, and 9 bases lay in between. This CDR3 has 13 residues. As DNA, the CDR3 is TGTGCCTGGAGTGATCAGGGAGATCAGCCCCAGCATTTT. It translates to CAWSDQGDQPQHF.

This clonotype was recorded a few times. This chain uses TRBV5-6 with TRBJ2-2, with D maybe TRBD2 (5 bases). Looked up from germline, CDR1 is SGHDT and CDR2 is YYEEEE. CDR3 length: 16 residues. V was clipped by 6 bases and J by 1 base, with 16 bases between them. The CDR3 DNA reads as TGTGCCAGCACCCCCTATACTACTAGGAACACCGGGGAGCTGTTTTTT. Translated: CASTPYTTRNTGELFF.

This clonotype came up many times. This chain uses TRBV6-1 with TRBJ2-5; D might be TRBD2 (7 bases). This CDR3 region has 15 residues. Trimming pared 6 bases from V and 3 bases from J, leaving 17 bases between. CDR1 is MNHNS, CDR2 SASEGT, per germline. The CDR3 DNA sequence: TGTGCCAGCAGCAACAGGGAGGGTGGAAAAGAGACCCAGTACTTC. Its protein product is CASSNREGGKETQYF.

The rearrangement links TRBV6-5 to TRBJ2-2; D is undetermined. CDR3 length: 12 residues. Germline CDR1 and CDR2: MNHEY and SVGAGI. The V and J ends lost 3 bases and 6 bases respectively, with 5 bases between them. The CDR3 coding sequence is TGTGCCAGCAGTTATCTGCCCGGGGAGCTGTTTTTT. Protein product: CASSYLPGELFF.

At least ten counts were recorded for this clonotype. The rearrangement links TRBV7-6 to TRBJ2-1; D is perhaps TRBD2 (7 bases). The CDR3 runs to 13 residues. CDR1 is SGHVS, CDR2 FNYEAQ, per germline. Trimming took 4 bases from V and 12 from J, leaving 16 bases between them. The CDR3 DNA is TGTGCCAGCAGCTCCCTAGGGGAGGGGGGGCAGTTCTTC. Its protein product is CASSSLGEGGQFF.

V is TRBV29-1 and J is TRBJ2-6; D may be TRBD1 (6 bases). The CDR3 consists of 16 residues. Germline CDR1 and CDR2: SQVTM and ANQGSEA. V gave up 4 bases and J gave up 2 bases, with 15 bases separating them. The CDR3 DNA reads as TGCAGCGTTGTCATATTTGGGACACCTGGGGCCAACGTCCTGACTTTC. This codes for CSVVIFGTPGANVLTF.

The chain uses TRBV5-5 and TRBJ2-5; D might be TRBD1 or TRBD2, each matching 8 bases. V was clipped by 0 bases and J by 5 bases, with 14 bases between them. This CDR3 contains 15 residues. Germline V gene lookup returns CDR1 SGHKS and CDR2 YYEKEE (reference sequence). As DNA, the CDR3 is TGTGCCAGCAGCTTGGCCGGGGGGGACAGGGAGACCCAGTACTTC. Its translation: CASSLAGGDRETQYF.

This clonotype has ten or more counts. The chain has TRBV6-1 and TRBJ2-3; TRBD2 might be the D (6 bases). Germline assignment: CDR1 MNHNS and CDR2 SASEGT. The CDR3 runs 13 residues. Trimming shortened V by 7 bases and J by 2 bases, and 10 bases separated the two germline ends. CDR3 loop: CASKEGPTDTQYF. CDR3 bases: TGTGCCAGCAAGGAGGGGCCCACAGATACGCAGTATTTT.